The clone carrying this T cell receptor beta chain appeared a few times. The data originate from a study of T-cell memory formation after mild COVID-19. TCRdb ran MiXCR on the 5' RACE reads and lists one entry per CDR3 protein. Found here are 200,000 to 250,000 distinct CDR3 sequences, approximately 10% of them singletons; the top ten hold around 3.3%. Deletions cut 0 bases from V and 12 bases from J, with 12 bases between. CDR1 is LGHNA, CDR2 YSLEER, per germline. The CDR3 runs to 13 residues. This chain uses TRBV4-3 with TRBJ2-1, with D uncertain. This sequence was found in a man between 18 and 29 years old who had mild COVID-19 (a few samples of this study predate the infection). Cell type and time point are not known. Sequenced input: PBMCs or a T cell subset sorted from them (not recorded which). Written as DNA, the CDR3 is TGCGCCAGCAGCCAAGAGGGTAGTAGAGGGCAGTTCTTC. Translating gives CASSQEGSRGQFF.